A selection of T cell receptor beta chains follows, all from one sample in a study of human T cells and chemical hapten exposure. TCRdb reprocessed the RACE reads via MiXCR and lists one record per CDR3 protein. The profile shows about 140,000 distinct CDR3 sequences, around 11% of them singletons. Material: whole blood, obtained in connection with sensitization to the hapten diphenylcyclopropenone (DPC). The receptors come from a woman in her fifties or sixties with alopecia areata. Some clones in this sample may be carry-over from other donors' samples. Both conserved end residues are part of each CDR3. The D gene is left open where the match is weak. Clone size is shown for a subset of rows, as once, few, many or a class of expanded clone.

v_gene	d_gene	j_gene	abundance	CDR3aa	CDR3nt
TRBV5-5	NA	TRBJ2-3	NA	CASSPRASGLSTDTQYF	TGTGCCAGCAGCCCAAGGGCCAGCGGGCTTAGCACAGATACGCAGTATTTT
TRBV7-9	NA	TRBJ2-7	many	CASSLVTGTRSEQYF	TGTGCCAGCAGCTTGGTCACCGGGACAAGGTCCGAGCAGTACTTC
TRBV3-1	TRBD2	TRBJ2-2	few	CASRGSGRGTGELFF	TGTGCCAGCAGGGGTAGCGGGAGAGGGACCGGGGAGCTGTTTTTT
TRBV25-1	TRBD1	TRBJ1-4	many	CASSPAQGDNEKLFF	TGTGCCAGCAGCCCCGCGCAGGGGGATAATGAAAAACTGTTTTTT
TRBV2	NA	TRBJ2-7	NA	CASRRQVSFEQYF	TGTGCCAGCAGGCGACAGGTTTCTTTCGAGCAGTACTTC
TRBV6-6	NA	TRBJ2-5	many	CASSYVPETQYF	TGTGCCAGCAGTTACGTGCCAGAGACCCAGTACTTC
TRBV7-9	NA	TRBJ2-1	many	CASSWDTSSYNEQFF	TGTGCCAGCAGCTGGGACACGAGCTCCTACAATGAGCAGTTCTTC
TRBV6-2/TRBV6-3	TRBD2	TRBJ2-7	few	CASSSGTSGPEWYF	TGTGCCAGCAGTTCCGGGACTAGCGGGCCCGAGTGGTACTTC
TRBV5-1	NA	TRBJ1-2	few	CASSDGDPEIYGYTF	TGCGCCAGCAGCGACGGAGACCCAGAAATCTATGGCTACACCTTC
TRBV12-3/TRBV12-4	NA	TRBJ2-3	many	CASSPQEGGADTQYF	TGTGCCAGCAGTCCCCAGGAGGGTGGGGCAGATACGCAGTATTTT
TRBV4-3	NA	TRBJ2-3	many	CASSQQMTSTDTQYF	TGCGCCAGCAGCCAACAGATGACTAGCACAGATACGCAGTATTTT
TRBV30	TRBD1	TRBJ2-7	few	CAWARAGQGFEQYF	TGTGCCTGGGCCAGAGCGGGACAGGGTTTCGAGCAGTACTTC
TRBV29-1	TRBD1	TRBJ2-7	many	CSVGWGQNEQYF	TGCAGCGTTGGGTGGGGACAGAACGAGCAGTACTTC
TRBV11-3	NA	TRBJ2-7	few	CASSLGPSGREQYF	TGTGCCAGCAGCTTGGGCCCCTCCGGTCGCGAGCAGTACTTC
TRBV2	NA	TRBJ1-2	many	CASSDGRPPYGYTF	TGTGCCAGCAGTGACGGACGGCCTCCGTATGGCTACACCTTC
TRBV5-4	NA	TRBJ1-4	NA	CASSQSGTWGEKLFF	TGTGCCAGCAGCCAGTCCGGGACGTGGGGTGAAAAACTGTTTTTT
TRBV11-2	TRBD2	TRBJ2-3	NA	CASTPEGLVQYF	TGTGCCAGCACCCCTGAGGGACTAGTCCAGTATTTT
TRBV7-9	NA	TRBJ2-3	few	CASSLNTGPDTQYF	TGTGCCAGCAGCTTAAACACCGGCCCAGATACGCAGTATTTT
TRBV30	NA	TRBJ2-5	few	CAWARGPPRITQYF	TGTGCCTGGGCGCGAGGTCCTCCAAGAATTACCCAGTACTTC
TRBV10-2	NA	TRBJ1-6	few	CASSESSSYNSPLHF	TGCGCCAGCAGTGAGTCCAGCTCCTATAATTCACCCCTCCACTTT
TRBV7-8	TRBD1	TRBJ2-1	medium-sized	CATLSTGKTNEQFF	TGTGCCACCCTATCGACAGGGAAGACTAATGAGCAGTTCTTC
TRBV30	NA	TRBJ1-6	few	CAWSVQGGNSPLHF	TGTGCCTGGAGTGTACAAGGGGGTAATTCACCCCTCCACTTT
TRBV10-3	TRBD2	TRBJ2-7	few	CAISEPQREGSYEQYF	TGTGCCATCAGTGAGCCCCAGCGGGAGGGTTCCTACGAGCAGTACTTC
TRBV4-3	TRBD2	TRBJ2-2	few	CASSQDSSGTTGELFF	TGCGCCAGCAGCCAAGATTCTAGCGGGACAACCGGGGAGCTGTTTTTT
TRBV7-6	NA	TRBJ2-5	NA	CASSYRETQYF	TGTGCCAGCAGCTATAGGGAGACCCAGTACTTC
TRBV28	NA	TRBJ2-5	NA	CASSLERGQETQYF	TGTGCCAGCAGTTTGGAGAGGGGCCAAGAGACCCAGTACTTC
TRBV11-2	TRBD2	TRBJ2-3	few	CASSLGRLAGFTDTQYF	TGTGCCAGCAGCTTAGGCCGACTAGCGGGATTCACAGATACGCAGTATTTT
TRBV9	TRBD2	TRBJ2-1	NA	CASSVALAGGQTEQFF	TGTGCCAGCAGCGTAGCGCTAGCGGGAGGGCAAACTGAGCAGTTCTTC
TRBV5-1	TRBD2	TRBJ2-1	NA	CASSLKAGGLNNEQFF	TGCGCCAGCAGCTTGAAAGCGGGAGGGCTAAACAATGAGCAGTTCTTC